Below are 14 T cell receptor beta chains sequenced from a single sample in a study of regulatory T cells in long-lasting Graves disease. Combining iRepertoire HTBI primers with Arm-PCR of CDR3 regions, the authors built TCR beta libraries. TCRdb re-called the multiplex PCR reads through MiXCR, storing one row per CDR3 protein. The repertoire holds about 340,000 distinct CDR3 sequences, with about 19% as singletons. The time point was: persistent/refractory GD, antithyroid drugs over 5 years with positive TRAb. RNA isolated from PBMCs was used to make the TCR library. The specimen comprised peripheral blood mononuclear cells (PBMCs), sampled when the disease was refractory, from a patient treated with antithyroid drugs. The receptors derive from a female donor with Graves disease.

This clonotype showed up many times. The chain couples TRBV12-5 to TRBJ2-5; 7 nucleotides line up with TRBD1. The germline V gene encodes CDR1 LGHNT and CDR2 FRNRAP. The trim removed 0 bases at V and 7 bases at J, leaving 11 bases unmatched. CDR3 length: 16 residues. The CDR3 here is CASGLVQGTTMGTQYF. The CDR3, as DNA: TGTGCTAGTGGTTTGGTACAGGGGACAACCATGGGGACCCAGTACTTC.

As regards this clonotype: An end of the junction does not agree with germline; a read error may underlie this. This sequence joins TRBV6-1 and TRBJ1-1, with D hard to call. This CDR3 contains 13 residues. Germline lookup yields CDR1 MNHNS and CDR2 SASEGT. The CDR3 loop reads CASSEGKRTEAFF. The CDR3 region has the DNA TGTGCCAGCAGCGAAGGGAAGAGGACTGAAGCTTTCTTT.

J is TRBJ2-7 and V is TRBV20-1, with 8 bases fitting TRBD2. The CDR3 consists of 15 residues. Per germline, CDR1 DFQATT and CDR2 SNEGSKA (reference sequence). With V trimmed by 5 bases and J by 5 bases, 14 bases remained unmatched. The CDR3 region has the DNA TGCAGTGCTCAAAGGCTGAGCGGGAGAATCGACGAGCAGTACTTC. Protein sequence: CSAQRLSGRIDEQYF.

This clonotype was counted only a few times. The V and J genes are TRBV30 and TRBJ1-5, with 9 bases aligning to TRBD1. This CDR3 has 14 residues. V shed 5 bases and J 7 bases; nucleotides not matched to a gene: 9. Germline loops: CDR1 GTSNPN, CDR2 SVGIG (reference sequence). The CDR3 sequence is CAWAGTGNLQPQHF. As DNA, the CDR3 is TGTGCCTGGGCTGGGACAGGGAATTTGCAGCCCCAGCATTTT. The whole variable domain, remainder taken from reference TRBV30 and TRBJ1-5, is SQTIHQWPATLVQPVGSPLSLECTVEGTSNPNLYWYRQAAGRGLQLLFYSVGIGQISSEVPQNLSASRPQDRQFILSSKKLLLSDSGFYLCAWAGTGNLQPQHFGDGTRLSIL.

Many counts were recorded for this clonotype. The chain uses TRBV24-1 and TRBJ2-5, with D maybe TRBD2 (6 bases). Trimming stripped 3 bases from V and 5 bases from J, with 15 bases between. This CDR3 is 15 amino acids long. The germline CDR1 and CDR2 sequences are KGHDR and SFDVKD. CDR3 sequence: CATSDQRGGWETQYF. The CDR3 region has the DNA TGTGCCACCAGTGATCAGAGGGGAGGTTGGGAGACCCAGTACTTC.

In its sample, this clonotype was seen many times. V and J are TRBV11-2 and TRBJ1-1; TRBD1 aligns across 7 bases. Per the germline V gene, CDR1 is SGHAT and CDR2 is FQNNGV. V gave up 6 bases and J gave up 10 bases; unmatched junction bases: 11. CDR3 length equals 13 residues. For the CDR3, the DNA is TGTGCCAGCAGGCCAATCTCGGGACAGTTAGCTTTCTTT. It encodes CASRPISGQLAFF.

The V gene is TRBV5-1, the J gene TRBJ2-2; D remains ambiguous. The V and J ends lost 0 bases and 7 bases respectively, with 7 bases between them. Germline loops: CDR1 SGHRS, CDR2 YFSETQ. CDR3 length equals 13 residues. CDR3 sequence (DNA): TGCGCCAGCAGCTTGGAGGGCGTCGGGGAGCTGTTTTTT. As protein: CASSLEGVGELFF.

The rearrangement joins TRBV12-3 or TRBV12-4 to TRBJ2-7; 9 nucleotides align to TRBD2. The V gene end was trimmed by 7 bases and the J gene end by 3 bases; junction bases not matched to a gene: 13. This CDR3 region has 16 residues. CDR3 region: CASTPGPGTSSYEQYF. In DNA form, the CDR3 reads TGTGCCAGCACCCCCGGTCCCGGGACTAGCAGCTACGAGCAGTACTTC.

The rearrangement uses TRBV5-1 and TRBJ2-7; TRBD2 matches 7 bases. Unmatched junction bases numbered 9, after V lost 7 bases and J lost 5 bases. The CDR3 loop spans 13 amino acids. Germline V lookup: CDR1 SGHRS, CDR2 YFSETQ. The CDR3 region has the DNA TGCGCCAGCCGCAGACCCGCGGGAGACGAGCAGTACTTC. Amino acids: CASRRPAGDEQYF.

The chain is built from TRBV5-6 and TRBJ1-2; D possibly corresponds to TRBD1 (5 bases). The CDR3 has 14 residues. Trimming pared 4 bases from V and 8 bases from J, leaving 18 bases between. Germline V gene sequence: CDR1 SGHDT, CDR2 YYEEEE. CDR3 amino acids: CASSRGGGSRGYTF. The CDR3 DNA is TGTGCCAGCAGCAGAGGCGGGGGTTCGAGGGGCTACACCTTC.

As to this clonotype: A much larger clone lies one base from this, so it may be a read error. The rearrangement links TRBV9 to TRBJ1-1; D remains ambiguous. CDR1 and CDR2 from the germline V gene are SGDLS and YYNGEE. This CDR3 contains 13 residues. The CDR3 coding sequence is TGTGCCGGCAGCGTAGCAGTAGGAGGGATAGCTTTCTTT. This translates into CAGSVAVGGIAFF.

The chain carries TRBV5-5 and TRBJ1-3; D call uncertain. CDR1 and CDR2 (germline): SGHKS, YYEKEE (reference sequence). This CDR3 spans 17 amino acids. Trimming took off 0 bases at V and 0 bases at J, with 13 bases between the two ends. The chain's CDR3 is CASSLGATPGSGNTIYF. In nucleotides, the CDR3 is TGTGCCAGCAGCTTGGGCGCCACCCCAGGCTCTGGAAACACCATATATTTT. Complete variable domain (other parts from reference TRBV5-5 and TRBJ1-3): DAGVTQSPTHLIKTRGQQVTLRCSPISGHKSVSWYQQVLGQGPQFIFQYYEKEERGRGNFPDRFSARQFPNYSSELNVNALLLGDSALYLCASSLGATPGSGNTIYFGEGSWLTVV.

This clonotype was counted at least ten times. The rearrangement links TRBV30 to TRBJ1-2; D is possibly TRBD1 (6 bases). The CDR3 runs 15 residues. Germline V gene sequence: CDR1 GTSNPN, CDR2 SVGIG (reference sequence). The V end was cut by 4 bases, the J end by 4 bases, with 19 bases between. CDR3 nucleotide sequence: TGTGCCTGGAAACGGCCGGGAGGGGGACTCTATGGCTACACCTTC. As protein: CAWKRPGGGLYGYTF.

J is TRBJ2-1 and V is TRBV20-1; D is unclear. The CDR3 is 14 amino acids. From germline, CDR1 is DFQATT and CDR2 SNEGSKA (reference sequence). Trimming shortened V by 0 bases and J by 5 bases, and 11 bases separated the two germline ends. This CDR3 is CSARDTSRHNEQFF. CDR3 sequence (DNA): TGCAGTGCTAGAGATACGTCTCGTCACAATGAGCAGTTCTTC.